The next 2 T cell receptor beta chains were all read from a single sample in a study of post-analysis software for immune sequencing data. Study-wide findings and caveats: Included in a set of roughly five TRBV segments more frequent in patients than controls were TRBV5-6, TRBV5-1 and TRBV20-1.

The library was made from cDNA and included unique molecular identifiers. TCRdb redid the calling of the PCR reads with MiXCR, one entry per CDR3 protein. The sample contains about 540,000 distinct CDR3 sequences, roughly 34% of which appear only once. For these TCRs, the target antigens are not known. Sequencing was performed on blood. The source of these receptors is a girl between 2 and 17 years old with multiple sclerosis.

The sample holds a few counts of this clonotype. The gene calls are TRBV9 and TRBJ2-1, with D perhaps TRBD2 (7 bases). This CDR3 has 16 residues. The germline CDR1 and CDR2 sequences are SGDLS and YYNGEE. V lost 0 bases to trimming and J lost 6 bases, with 16 bases between them. The CDR3 here is CASSVGGGPAFNEQFF. In DNA, the CDR3 is TGTGCCAGCAGCGTAGGGGGGGGGCCCGCTTTCAATGAGCAGTTCTTC.

V and J are TRBV20-1 and TRBJ2-1, with a possible D match to TRBD2 (5 bases). The CDR3 is 21 amino acids. Trimming shortened V by 0 bases and J by 0 bases, and 27 bases separated the two germline ends. Germline lookup yields CDR1 DFQATT and CDR2 SNEGSKA (reference sequence). The CDR3 nucleotides read TGCAGTGCTAGAGATGAGCGGCTAAGACTTCGTGACCCTTACTCCTACAATGAGCAGTTCTTC. Translating it yields CSARDERLRLRDPYSYNEQFF.